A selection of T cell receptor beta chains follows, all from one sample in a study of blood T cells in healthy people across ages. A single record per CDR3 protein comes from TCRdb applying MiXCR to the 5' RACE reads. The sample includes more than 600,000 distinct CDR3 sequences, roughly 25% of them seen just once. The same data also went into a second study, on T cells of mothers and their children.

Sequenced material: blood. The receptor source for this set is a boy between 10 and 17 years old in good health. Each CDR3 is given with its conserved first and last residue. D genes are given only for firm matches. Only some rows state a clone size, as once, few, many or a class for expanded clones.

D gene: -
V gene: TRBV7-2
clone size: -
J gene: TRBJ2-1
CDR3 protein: CASSPQGRSSYNEQFF
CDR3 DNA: TGTGCCAGCAGCCCCCAAGGGAGGAGCTCCTACAATGAGCAGTTCTTC

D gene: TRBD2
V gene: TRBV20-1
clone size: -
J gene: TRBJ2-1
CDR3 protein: CSARDLGLAVYNEQFF
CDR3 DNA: TGCAGTGCTAGAGATTTAGGACTAGCGGTTTACAATGAGCAGTTCTTC

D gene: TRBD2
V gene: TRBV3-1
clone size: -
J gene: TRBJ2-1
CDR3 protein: CASSQEGGRWGEQFF
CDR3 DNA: TGTGCCAGCAGCCAAGAAGGCGGGAGGTGGGGTGAGCAGTTCTTC

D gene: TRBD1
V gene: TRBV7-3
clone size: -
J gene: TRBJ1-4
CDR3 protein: CASSPGGGGEKLFF
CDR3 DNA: TGTGCCAGCAGCCCGGGAGGGGGCGGCGAAAAACTGTTTTTT

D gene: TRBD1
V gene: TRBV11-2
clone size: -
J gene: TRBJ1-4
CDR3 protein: CASSFRTGGREKLFF
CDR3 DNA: TGTGCCAGCAGCTTTCGGACAGGGGGACGTGAAAAACTGTTTTTT

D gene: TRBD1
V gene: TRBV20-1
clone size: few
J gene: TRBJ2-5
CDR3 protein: CSARPGQVAKQYF
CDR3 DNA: TGCAGTGCCAGACCGGGACAGGTTGCGAAGCAGTACTTC

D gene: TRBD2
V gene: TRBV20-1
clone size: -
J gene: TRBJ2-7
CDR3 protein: CSAERPGLAYEQYF
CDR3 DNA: TGCAGTGCCGAGAGGCCGGGACTAGCGTACGAGCAGTACTTC

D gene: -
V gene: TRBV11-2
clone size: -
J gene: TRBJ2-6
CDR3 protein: CASSLNRPGANVLTF
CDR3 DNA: TGTGCCAGCAGCCTCAACCGACCTGGGGCCAACGTCCTGACTTTC

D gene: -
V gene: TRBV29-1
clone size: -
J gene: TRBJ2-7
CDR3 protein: CSAGSGSYEQYF
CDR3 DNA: TGCAGCGCAGGGTCAGGGAGCTACGAGCAGTACTTC

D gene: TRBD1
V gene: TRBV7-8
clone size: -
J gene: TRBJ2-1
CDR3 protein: CASSSEGAVSYNEQFF
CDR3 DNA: TGTGCCAGCAGCTCCGAGGGGGCAGTCTCCTACAATGAGCAGTTCTTC

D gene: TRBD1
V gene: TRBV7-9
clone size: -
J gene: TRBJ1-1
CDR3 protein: CAGQGDTEAFF
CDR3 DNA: TGCGCCGGACAGGGGGACACTGAAGCTTTCTTT

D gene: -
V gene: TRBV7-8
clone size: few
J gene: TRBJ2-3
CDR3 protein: CASSWWEQRLVTDTQYF
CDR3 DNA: TGTGCCAGCAGCTGGTGGGAACAGCGACTTGTCACAGATACGCAGTATTTT

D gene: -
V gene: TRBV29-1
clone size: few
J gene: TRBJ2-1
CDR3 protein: CSAARNEQFF
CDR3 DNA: TGTAGCGCCGCCCGCAATGAGCAGTTCTTC

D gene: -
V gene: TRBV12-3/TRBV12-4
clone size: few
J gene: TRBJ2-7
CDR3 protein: CASSISDTTYEQYF
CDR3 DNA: TGTGCCAGCAGTATCAGTGACACTACCTACGAGCAGTACTTC

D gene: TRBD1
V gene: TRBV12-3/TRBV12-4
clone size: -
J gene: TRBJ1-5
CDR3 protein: CASSLTGDNQPQHF
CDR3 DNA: TGTGCCAGCAGTTTGACAGGGGACAATCAGCCCCAGCATTTT

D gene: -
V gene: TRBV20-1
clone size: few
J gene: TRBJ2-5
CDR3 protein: CSARHRGGETQYF
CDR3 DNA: TGCAGTGCTCGACACAGGGGGGGAGAGACCCAGTACTTC

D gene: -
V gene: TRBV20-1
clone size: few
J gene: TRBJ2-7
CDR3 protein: CSAGASSSYEQYF
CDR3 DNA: TGCAGTGCTGGAGCCAGCAGCTCCTACGAGCAGTACTTC

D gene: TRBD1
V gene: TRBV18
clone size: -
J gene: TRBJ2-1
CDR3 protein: CASSPARGTGIDEQFF
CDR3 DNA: TGTGCCAGCTCACCGGCTCGGGGGACAGGGATTGATGAGCAGTTCTTC

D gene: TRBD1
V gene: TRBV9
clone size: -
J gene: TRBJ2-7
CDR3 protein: CASSVDLGTGVYEQYF
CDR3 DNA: TGTGCCAGCAGCGTAGATCTCGGGACAGGGGTATACGAGCAGTACTTC

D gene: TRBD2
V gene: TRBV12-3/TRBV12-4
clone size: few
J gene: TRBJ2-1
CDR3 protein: CASSFSGFAGVINEQFF
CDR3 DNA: TGTGCCAGCAGTTTTTCGGGGTTTGCGGGAGTGATCAATGAGCAGTTCTTC

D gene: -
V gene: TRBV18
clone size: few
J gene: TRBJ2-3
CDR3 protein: CASSPVNGGKGTDTQYF
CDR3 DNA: TGTGCCAGCTCACCGGTCAATGGGGGCAAGGGCACAGATACGCAGTATTTT

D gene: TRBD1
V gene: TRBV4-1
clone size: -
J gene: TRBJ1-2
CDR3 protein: CASSQVRGLEYGYTF
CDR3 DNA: TGCGCCAGCAGCCAAGTGAGGGGGCTTGAGTATGGCTACACCTTC

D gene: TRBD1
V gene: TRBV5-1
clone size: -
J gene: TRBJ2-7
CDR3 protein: CASSLLPGQGRRGPYEQYF
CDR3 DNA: TGCGCCAGCAGCTTGCTACCGGGACAGGGTCGCCGAGGCCCCTACGAGCAGTACTTC

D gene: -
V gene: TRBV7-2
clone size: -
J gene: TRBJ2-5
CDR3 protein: CASAGSETQYF
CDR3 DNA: TGTGCCAGCGCGGGGAGTGAGACCCAGTACTTC

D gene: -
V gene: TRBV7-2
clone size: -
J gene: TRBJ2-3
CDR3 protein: CASSIRPKDTQYF
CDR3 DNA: TGTGCCAGCAGCATCCGACCAAAAGATACGCAGTATTTT

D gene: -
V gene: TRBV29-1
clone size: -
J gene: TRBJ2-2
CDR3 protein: CSVEIWTGELFF
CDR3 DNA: TGCAGCGTTGAAATATGGACCGGGGAGCTGTTTTTT

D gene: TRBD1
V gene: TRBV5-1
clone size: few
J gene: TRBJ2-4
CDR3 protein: CASSAGTGGTGKNIQYF
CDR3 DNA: TGCGCCAGCAGCGCCGGGACAGGGGGGACTGGCAAAAACATTCAGTACTTC

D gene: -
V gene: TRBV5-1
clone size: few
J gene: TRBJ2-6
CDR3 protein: CASSIGATGANVLAF
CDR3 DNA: TGCGCCAGCAGCATAGGGGCTACTGGGGCCAACGTCCTGGCTTTC

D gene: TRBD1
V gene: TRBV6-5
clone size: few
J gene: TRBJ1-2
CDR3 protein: CASRQTGDYGYTF
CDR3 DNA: TGTGCCAGCAGGCAGACAGGGGACTATGGCTACACCTTC

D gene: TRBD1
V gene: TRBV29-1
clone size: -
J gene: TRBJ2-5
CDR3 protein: CSVEVLTGGWETQYF
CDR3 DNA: TGCAGCGTTGAAGTCCTGACAGGGGGGTGGGAGACCCAGTACTTC

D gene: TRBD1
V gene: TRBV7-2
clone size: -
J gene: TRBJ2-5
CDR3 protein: CASSSTGTGALGQETQYF
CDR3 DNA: TGTGCCAGCAGCTCCACCGGGACAGGGGCGCTGGGCCAAGAGACCCAGTACTTC

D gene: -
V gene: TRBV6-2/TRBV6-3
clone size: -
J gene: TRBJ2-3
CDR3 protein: CASSYETVGVSTDTQYF
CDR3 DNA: TGTGCCAGCAGTTATGAGACGGTTGGAGTTAGCACAGATACGCAGTATTTT

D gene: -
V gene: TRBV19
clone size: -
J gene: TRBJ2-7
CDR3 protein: CASSIGQNPIYEQYF
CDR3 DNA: TGTGCCAGTAGTATAGGTCAGAACCCCATCTACGAGCAGTACTTC

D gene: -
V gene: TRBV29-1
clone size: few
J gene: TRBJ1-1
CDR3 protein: CSAVGEVAEAFF
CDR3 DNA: TGCAGCGCGGTAGGGGAGGTCGCTGAAGCTTTCTTT

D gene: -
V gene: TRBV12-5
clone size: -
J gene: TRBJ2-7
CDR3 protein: CASGGGPFTYEQYF
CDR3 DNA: TGTGCTAGTGGTGGGGGACCGTTTACCTACGAGCAGTACTTC

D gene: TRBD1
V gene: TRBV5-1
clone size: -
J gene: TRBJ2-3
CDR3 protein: CASTTSSGQFTDTQYF
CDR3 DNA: TGCGCCAGCACCACGAGTTCGGGACAGTTCACAGATACGCAGTATTTT

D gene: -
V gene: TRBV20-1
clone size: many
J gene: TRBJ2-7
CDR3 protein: CSANSRRGSYEQYF
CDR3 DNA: TGCAGTGCTAATTCCAGGCGCGGAAGCTACGAGCAGTACTTC

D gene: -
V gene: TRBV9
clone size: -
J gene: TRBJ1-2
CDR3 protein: CASSVEQDFGGYTF
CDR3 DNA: TGTGCCAGCAGCGTAGAGCAGGACTTTGGTGGCTACACCTTC

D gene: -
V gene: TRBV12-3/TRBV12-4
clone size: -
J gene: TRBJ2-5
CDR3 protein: CATNRGQETQYF
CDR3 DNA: TGTGCCACCAACCGGGGCCAAGAGACCCAGTACTTC

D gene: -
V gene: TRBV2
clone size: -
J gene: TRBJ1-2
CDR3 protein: CASTKGTANYGYTF
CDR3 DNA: TGTGCCAGCACCAAGGGGACCGCTAACTATGGCTACACCTTC

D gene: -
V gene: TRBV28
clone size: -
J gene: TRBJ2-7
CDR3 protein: CASSQLTGPTYGQYF
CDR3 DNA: TGTGCCAGCAGTCAACTCACAGGGCCTACCTACGGGCAGTACTTC

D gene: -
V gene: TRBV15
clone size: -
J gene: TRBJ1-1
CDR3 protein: CATSSYRLNTEAFF
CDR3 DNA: TGTGCCACCAGCAGTTACAGGTTGAACACTGAAGCTTTCTTT

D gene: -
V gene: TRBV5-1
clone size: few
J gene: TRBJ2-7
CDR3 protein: CASSPFRTSGPYEQYF
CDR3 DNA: TGCGCCAGCAGCCCCTTCAGGACCAGCGGGCCATACGAGCAGTACTTC

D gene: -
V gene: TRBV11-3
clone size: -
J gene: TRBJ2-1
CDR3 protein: CASSLGIFHNEQFF
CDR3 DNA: TGTGCCAGCAGCCTTGGGATCTTCCACAATGAGCAGTTCTTC

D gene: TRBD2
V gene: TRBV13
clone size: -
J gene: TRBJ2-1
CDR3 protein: CASSLGGAPAGDEQFF
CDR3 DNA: TGTGCCAGCAGCTTAGGCGGCGCCCCCGCGGGGGATGAGCAGTTCTTC

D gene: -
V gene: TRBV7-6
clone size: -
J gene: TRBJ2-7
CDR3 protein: CASSLYLESEQYF
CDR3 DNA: TGTGCCAGCAGCCTTTATCTGGAATCCGAGCAGTACTTC

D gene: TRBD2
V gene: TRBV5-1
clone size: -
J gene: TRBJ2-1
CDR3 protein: CASSLLGTSGSGNEQFF
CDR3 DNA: TGCGCCAGCAGCTTGCTCGGGACTAGCGGGAGTGGCAATGAGCAGTTCTTC

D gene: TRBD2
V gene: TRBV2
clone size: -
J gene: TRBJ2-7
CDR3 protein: CASRGLLAGPEGGKYF
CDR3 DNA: TGTGCCAGCAGAGGATTACTAGCGGGACCCGAGGGGGGAAAGTACTTC

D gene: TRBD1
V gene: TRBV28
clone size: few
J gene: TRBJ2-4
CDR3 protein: CATGPGQGNIQYF
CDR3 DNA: TGTGCCACTGGGCCGGGACAGGGAAACATTCAGTACTTC

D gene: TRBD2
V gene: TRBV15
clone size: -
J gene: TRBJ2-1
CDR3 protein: CATTQRGGLYEQFF
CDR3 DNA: TGTGCCACCACTCAGCGGGGGGGCCTCTATGAGCAGTTCTTC

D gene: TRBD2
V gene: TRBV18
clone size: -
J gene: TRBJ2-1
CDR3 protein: CASSAGLAGREQFF
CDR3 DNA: TGTGCCAGCTCCGCAGGACTAGCAGGACGTGAGCAGTTCTTC

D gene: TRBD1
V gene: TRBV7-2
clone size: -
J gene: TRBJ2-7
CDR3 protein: CASSFRGLVSYEQYF
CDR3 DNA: TGTGCCAGCAGTTTCAGGGGGCTCGTGTCCTACGAGCAGTACTTC

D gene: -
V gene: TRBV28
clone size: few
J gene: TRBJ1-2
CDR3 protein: CASSLSRVRAGGGYTF
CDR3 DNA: TGTGCCAGCAGTTTGTCTCGGGTCAGGGCTGGGGGTGGCTACACCTTC

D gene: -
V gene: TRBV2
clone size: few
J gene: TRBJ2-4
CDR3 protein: CASTEGAGKNIQYF
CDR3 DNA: TGTGCCAGCACGGAGGGGGCGGGTAAAAACATTCAGTACTTC